A single sample is the source of the 29 T cell receptor beta chains below, sequenced in a study of blood T cell repertoires in COVID-19. TCRdb keeps only in-frame clones here, not all; method: immunoSEQ multiplex PCR. The sample includes 400,000 or so clones, 70% to 90% of them seen just once. The sequenced material came from peripheral blood. The source is a woman aged 40 to 50 with COVID-19, enrolled during active disease.

CDR3 protein: CASSFRISNQPQHF. The CDR3 nucleotides are TGTGCCAGCAGTTTCAGGATTAGCAATCAGCCCCAGCATTTT. V usage is TRBV28 and J usage is TRBJ1-5; D call uncertain. Germline V gene data show CDR1 as MDHEN and CDR2 as SYDVKM. The CDR3 length is 14 residues. Trimming stripped 3 bases from V and 0 bases from J, with 6 bases between.

The genes are TRBV30 and TRBJ2-3, with D perhaps matching TRBD2 (5 bases). CDR3 length: 16 amino acids. Deletions cut 2 bases from V and 2 bases from J, with 17 bases between. Germline-derived CDR1 and CDR2 are GTSNPN and SVGIG (reference sequence). DNA of the CDR3: TGTGCCTGGAGTCTGCCGTTAGAGGGCCTCACAGATACGCAGTATTTT. The encoded protein is CAWSLPLEGLTDTQYF.

V gene TRBV24-1 combines with J gene TRBJ2-1; 8 bases line up with TRBD2. This CDR3 region has 17 residues. With V trimmed by 0 bases and J by 8 bases, 11 bases remained unmatched. The germline gives CDR1 KGHDR, CDR2 SFDVKD. Here the CDR3 reads CATSDLGAGTSSDEQFF. Written as DNA, the CDR3 is TGTGCCACCAGTGATTTGGGAGCGGGGACTAGTAGCGATGAGCAGTTCTTC.

The rearrangement links TRBV29-1 to TRBJ2-3; D remains ambiguous. The CDR3 has 12 residues. Trimming removed 3 bases from V and 1 base from J, with 5 bases in between. CDR1 and CDR2 (germline): SQVTM, ANQGSEA. The CDR3 protein is CSVDAGTDTQYF. In DNA, the CDR3 is TGCAGCGTTGACGCAGGCACAGATACGCAGTATTTT.

The chain is built from TRBV28 and TRBJ1-2; possibly TRBD1 for D (6 bases). The germline V gene encodes CDR1 MDHEN and CDR2 SYDVKM. V lost 1 base, J lost 4 bases, and 13 bases lay in between. This CDR3 contains 15 residues. Here the CDR3 reads CASSLSQGSGYGYTF. The CDR3 region has the DNA TGTGCCAGCAGTTTATCGCAGGGGTCGGGCTATGGCTACACCTTC.

V usage is TRBV20-1 and J usage is TRBJ1-1, with 7 bases identical to TRBD1. The length of the CDR3 is 11 residues. Germline V gene lookup returns CDR1 DFQATT and CDR2 SNEGSKA (reference sequence). Unmatched junction bases numbered 7, after V lost 6 bases and J lost 9 bases. The chain's CDR3 is CSAQGDSQAFF. CDR3 coding DNA: TGCAGTGCCCAGGGGGACAGTCAAGCTTTCTTT.

The chain links TRBV5-4 to TRBJ2-1; 9 bases are shared with TRBD1. Germline V CDR1 and CDR2: SGHNT, YYREEE (reference sequence). J was trimmed by 2 bases and V by 3 bases; bases with no gene match: 0. The CDR3 consists of 14 residues. CDR3 coding DNA: TGTGCCAGCAGCTGGGACAGGGCCTACAATGAGCAGTTCTTC. Amino acid sequence: CASSWDRAYNEQFF.

The chain has TRBV6-2 or TRBV6-3 and TRBJ2-7; no reliable D call. Trimming took off 2 bases at V and 6 bases at J, with 14 bases between the two ends. The CDR3 runs 14 residues. Germline values: CDR1 MNHEY, CDR2 SVGEGT. This chain's CDR3 is CASSYVYRESEQYF. For the CDR3, the DNA is TGTGCCAGCAGTTACGTGTACAGAGAGAGCGAGCAGTACTTC.

CDR3 sequence (DNA): TGCAGCGTTGAAAAACAGGGTAACGAGCAGTACTTC. Amino acid sequence: CSVEKQGNEQYF. This chain uses TRBV29-1 with TRBJ2-7, with D possibly being TRBD1 (6 bases). CDR1 is SQVTM and CDR2 is ANQGSEA in the germline V gene. V lost 2 bases, J lost 5 bases, and 10 bases lay in between. The CDR3 is made up of 12 amino acids.

This clone has a single count. The genes are TRBV5-4 and TRBJ2-1; 10 bases align to TRBD2. The CDR3 length is 16 residues. Trimming removed 2 bases from V and 8 bases from J; junction bases left unmatched: 10. Germline V gene lookup returns CDR1 SGHNT and CDR2 YYREEE (reference sequence). CDR3 region: CASSFPRSGGLDEQFF. DNA of the CDR3: TGTGCCAGCAGCTTCCCCCGTAGCGGGGGGTTGGATGAGCAGTTCTTC. Variable domain in full (rest from reference TRBV5-4 and TRBJ2-1): ETGVTQSPTHLIKTRGQQVTLRCSSQSGHNTVSWYQQALGQGPQFIFQYYREEENGRGNFPPRFSGLQFPNYSSELNVNALELDDSALYLCASSFPRSGGLDEQFFGPGTRLTVL.

V and J are TRBV4-3 and TRBJ1-1, with 9 bases lining up with TRBD1. CDR1 and CDR2 (germline): LGHNA, YSLEER. After removal of 1 base from V and 4 bases from J, the junction contained 1 base not matched to a gene. The CDR3 loop spans 14 amino acids. DNA of the CDR3: TGCGCCAGCAGCCAAGCGACAGGGGGCACTGAAGCTTTCTTT. Protein sequence: CASSQATGGTEAFF.

This chain connects TRBV28 to TRBJ1-4; 7 bases line up with TRBD1. CDR1 is MDHEN and CDR2 is SYDVKM in the germline V gene. V lost 5 bases, J lost 4 bases, and 7 bases stayed unmatched. This CDR3 has 15 amino acids. CDR3: CASSPPGQSNEKLFF. In DNA form, the CDR3 reads TGTGCCAGCAGTCCCCCGGGACAGAGTAATGAAAAACTGTTTTTT.

This clone was recorded only once. The chain employs TRBV19 and TRBJ2-2; D gene unclear. V lost 3 bases and J 1 base, leaving 3 bases between the germline ends. Germline V gene sequence: CDR1 LNHDA, CDR2 SQIVND (reference sequence). The CDR3 has 13 residues. CDR3 in DNA: TGTGCCAGTAGTATCGGGAACACCGGGGAGCTGTTTTTT. This encodes CASSIGNTGELFF.

J is TRBJ1-3 and V is TRBV4-2, with 12 bases matching TRBD1. CDR1 LGHNA and CDR2 YNFKEQ come from the germline V gene. The trim removed 1 base at V and 3 bases at J, leaving 4 bases unmatched. This CDR3 comprises 17 residues. The CDR3 loop is CASSQVGTGGGGNTIYF. Written as DNA, the CDR3 is TGTGCCAGCAGCCAAGTTGGGACAGGGGGCGGTGGAAACACCATATATTTT.

The rearrangement joins TRBV28 to TRBJ1-4, with TRBD1 as a possible D gene (5 bases). The CDR3 length is 15 residues. The V and J ends lost 6 bases and 4 bases respectively, with 15 bases between them. Germline assignment: CDR1 MDHEN and CDR2 SYDVKM. The CDR3 reads CASSQQRRGNEKLFF. DNA for the CDR3: TGTGCCAGCAGCCAGCAAAGGAGGGGTAATGAAAAACTGTTTTTT.

The gene calls are TRBV19 and TRBJ1-2; TRBD1 matches 9 bases. Germline assignment: CDR1 LNHDA and CDR2 SQIVND (reference sequence). The CDR3 has 15 residues. V was clipped by 1 base and J by 8 bases; unmatched bases: 8. Here the CDR3 reads CASSIGAGQGLGYTF. The CDR3 bases are TGTGCCAGTAGTATAGGCGCGGGACAGGGCCTGGGCTACACCTTC.

The chain carries TRBV29-1 and TRBJ2-1; D is unclear. Between the trimmed V and J ends, which lost 3 bases and 0 bases, there was a span of 18 bases. CDR3 length: 17 amino acids. The germline V gene encodes CDR1 SQVTM and CDR2 ANQGSEA. The CDR3 nucleotides are TGCAGCGTTGACCCGACTGGGTCCCTGAGCTCCTACAATGAGCAGTTCTTC. Encoded protein: CSVDPTGSLSSYNEQFF.

V usage is TRBV18 and J usage is TRBJ1-2; no reliable D call. The CDR3 extends over 14 amino acids. Germline CDR1 reads KGHSH; CDR2 reads LQKENI. V was cut by 3 bases and J by 4 bases, with 12 bases left in between. The CDR3 sequence is CASSPTGEIYGYTF. DNA for the CDR3: TGTGCCAGCTCACCTACCGGGGAGATCTATGGCTACACCTTC.

The chain employs TRBV14 and TRBJ2-5; 8 nucleotides agree with TRBD1. This CDR3 has 15 amino acids. The germline CDR1 and CDR2 sequences are SGHDN and FVKESK. V shed 6 bases and J 4 bases; nucleotides not matched to a gene: 10. This CDR3 is CASSPTQGARETQYF. The DNA of the CDR3 is TGTGCCAGCAGTCCAACTCAGGGGGCGAGAGAGACCCAGTACTTC. Together with reference TRBV14 and TRBJ2-5, the CDR3 gives the full variable domain: EAGVTQFPSHSVIEKGQTVTLRCDPISGHDNLYWYRRVMGKEIKFLLHFVKESKQDESGMPNNRFLAERTGGTYSTLKVQPAELEDSGVYFCASSPTQGARETQYFGPGTRLLVL.

This chain links TRBV28 with TRBJ2-7; 10 nucleotides match TRBD1. V trimming: 7 bases; J trimming: 6 bases; junction bases outside the gene matches: 12. Germline values: CDR1 MDHEN, CDR2 SYDVKM. The CDR3 contains 15 residues. Here the CDR3 DNA reads TGTGCCAGCACCCTTGGGGGGACAGGGGATTTCGAGCAGTACTTC. Protein: CASTLGGTGDFEQYF.

In DNA, the CDR3 is TGTGCCAGCAGTTTGGTCCCGGGACACCCGGGCTCTTGGATAGGAACTAATGAAAAACTGTTTTTT. Amino acid sequence: CASSLVPGHPGSWIGTNEKLFF. The chain employs TRBV27 and TRBJ1-4, with TRBD1 as a possible D gene (6 bases). The V end was cut by 3 bases, the J end by 1 base, with 30 bases between. Germline V lookup: CDR1 MNHEY, CDR2 SMNVEV (reference sequence). The CDR3 runs 22 residues.

This clone was seen just once. The V call is TRBV14, the J call TRBJ2-1, with 15 bases matching TRBD2. The CDR3 contains 20 residues. Trimming removed 4 bases from V and 2 bases from J; junction bases left unmatched: 12. CDR1 is SGHDN and CDR2 is FVKESK in the germline V gene. This chain's CDR3 is CASSPRTSGGAERAYNEQFF. As DNA, the CDR3 is TGTGCCAGCAGCCCGCGGACTAGCGGGGGGGCAGAGAGGGCCTACAATGAGCAGTTCTTC.

This clone was seen only a few times. The chain employs TRBV15 and TRBJ1-3; perhaps TRBD1 as D (5 bases). Trimming removed 5 bases at V and 0 bases at J, with 17 bases between. This CDR3 is built from 17 residues. CDR1 is LNHNV and CDR2 is YYDKDF in the germline V gene (reference sequence). The CDR3 bases are TGTGCCACCAGCCCACGACAGTCCTCTGGCTCTGGAAACACCATATATTTT. It translates to CATSPRQSSGSGNTIYF.

The CDR3 sequence is CASTDGRPLHF. The CDR3 coding sequence is TGTGCCAGCACCGACGGGAGACCCCTCCACTTT. The chain links TRBV28 to TRBJ1-6, with D unclear. Looked up from germline, CDR1 is MDHEN and CDR2 is SYDVKM. The CDR3 sequence is 11 residues long. V dropped 7 bases and J dropped 12 bases, with 10 bases sitting between them.

The rearrangement links TRBV24-1 to TRBJ1-3; D is unclear. Germline V gene data show CDR1 as KGHDR and CDR2 as SFDVKD. V was clipped by 1 base and J by 0 bases, with 12 bases between them. CDR3 size: 17 residues. CDR3 residues: CATSDFPDTSSGNTIYF. The CDR3, as DNA: TGTGCCACCAGTGATTTTCCTGACACGAGCTCTGGAAACACCATATATTTT.

This chain uses TRBV2 with TRBJ1-4; maybe TRBD1 (5 bases). The V gene lost 1 base and the J gene lost 5 bases, with 11 bases spanning the gap. The germline V gene encodes CDR1 SNHLY and CDR2 FYNNEI. The CDR3 has 15 amino acids. The CDR3 nucleotides read TGTGCCAGCAGTGAAGTGGGGGGTAGAAATGAAAAACTGTTTTTT. Amino acid sequence: CASSEVGGRNEKLFF.

The V gene is TRBV18, the J gene TRBJ2-7; 10 bases are shared with TRBD2. Germline V gene data show CDR1 as KGHSH and CDR2 as LQKENI. V gave up 2 bases and J gave up 5 bases; unmatched junction bases: 6. This CDR3 region has 15 residues. The CDR3 bases are TGTGCCAGCTCACCAGGGACTAGCGCCATCCACGAGCAGTACTTC. Its protein is CASSPGTSAIHEQYF.

J is TRBJ1-4 and V is TRBV27; TRBD1 aligns across 9 bases. After removal of 5 bases from V and 6 bases from J, the junction contained 7 bases not matched to a gene. Germline V lookup: CDR1 MNHEY, CDR2 SMNVEV (reference sequence). The length of the CDR3 is 15 residues. The DNA for the CDR3 is TGTGCCAGCAGTCCTGGGGACAGGGAAGATGAAAAACTGTTTTTT. This gives the protein CASSPGDREDEKLFF.

This rearrangement joins TRBV9 to TRBJ2-7, with 8 bases fitting TRBD2. The CDR3 spans 15 residues. V shed 0 bases and J 2 bases; nucleotides not matched to a gene: 4. Germline-derived CDR1 and CDR2 are SGDLS and YYNGEE. CDR3 in amino acids: CASSVASGGPYEQYF. The CDR3 DNA reads as TGTGCCAGCAGCGTAGCATCGGGAGGGCCCTACGAGCAGTACTTC. Supplemented by reference TRBV9 and TRBJ2-7, the full variable domain reads DSGVTQTPKHLITATGQRVTLRCSPRSGDLSVYWYQQSLDQGLQFLIQYYNGEERAKGNILERFSAQQFPDLHSELNLSSLELGDSALYFCASSVASGGPYEQYFGPGTRLTVT.